These 27 T cell receptor beta chains originate from one sample sequenced in a study of shared clonotypes between healthy human individuals. Repertoires were generated with immunoSEQ multiplex PCR, while TCRdb's copy carries only in-frame clones and drops some. The sample holds 450,000 to 650,000 clones, around 77% seen once. Sequenced sample: PBMCs. The receptors shown here come from a woman between 40 and 55 years old in good health. Some clones in this sample may be carry-over from other donors' samples.

This chain connects TRBV10-3 to TRBJ2-1; TRBD1 might be the D (6 bases). V shed 0 bases and J shed 6 bases, with 9 bases lying between them. This CDR3 contains 14 residues. Germline V CDR1 and CDR2: ENHRY, SYGVKD. CDR3 nucleotide sequence: TGTGCCATCAGTGAGTCAACAGGGTCCAATGAGCAGTTCTTC. Translated: CAISESTGSNEQFF.

Remarks on this clone: Other DNA sequences from this sample encode an identical CDR3 as well. This chain joins TRBV2 and TRBJ2-3; the D is unclear. CDR1 is SNHLY, CDR2 FYNNEI, per germline. The CDR3 is made up of 13 amino acids. Trimming shortened V by 3 bases and J by 6 bases, and 10 bases separated the two germline ends. CDR3 protein: CASSDGYTDTQYF. Here the CDR3 DNA reads TGTGCCAGCAGTGACGGGTATACGGATACGCAGTATTTT.

The chain links TRBV5-4 to TRBJ2-2, with D uncertain. Germline V gives CDR1 SGHNT, CDR2 YYREEE (reference sequence). V was trimmed by 0 bases and J by 8 bases, leaving 8 bases between them. The CDR3 extends over 13 amino acids. DNA of the CDR3: TGTGCCAGCAGCTTGGACCCTAGTGGGGAGCTGTTTTTT. This translates into CASSLDPSGELFF.

The chain recombines TRBV7-3 with TRBJ2-1; TRBD2 matches at 16 bases. The trim removed 5 bases at V and 0 bases at J, leaving 7 bases unmatched. The CDR3 spans 19 residues. In germline, CDR1 is SGHTA, CDR2 FQGTGA. CDR3 loop: CASSHPGLAGGSSYNEQFF. DNA for the CDR3: TGTGCCAGCAGCCATCCGGGACTAGCGGGAGGGAGCTCCTACAATGAGCAGTTCTTC.

The CDR3: CARAGESSYEQYF. The CDR3 coding sequence is TGTGCCAGGGCCGGGGAGAGCTCCTACGAGCAGTACTTC. The chain uses TRBV2 and TRBJ2-7; a weak D match, TRBD2 (5 bases). Per germline, CDR1 SNHLY and CDR2 FYNNEI. The CDR3 totals 13 residues. The V end lost 9 bases, the J end lost 0 bases, and 12 bases lay between the germline ends. Full variable domain (missing parts from reference TRBV2 and TRBJ2-7): EPEVTQTPSHQVTQMGQEVILRCVPISNHLYFYWYRQILGQKVEFLVSFYNNEISEKSEIFDDQFSVERPDGSNFTLKIRSTKLEDSAMYFCARAGESSYEQYFGPGTRLTVT.

The chain links TRBV30 to TRBJ2-7, with TRBD1 matching 7 bases. Unmatched junction bases numbered 9, after V lost 4 bases and J lost 9 bases. This CDR3 has 12 amino acids. CDR1 GTSNPN and CDR2 SVGIG come from the germline V gene (reference sequence). CDR3 DNA sequence: TGTGCCTGGACCCCAGGGGGAGCAGGGCAGTACTTC. Its translation is CAWTPGGAGQYF.

Note on this clone: A far larger clone is one base from this, pointing to a likely read error. The same CDR3 is also encoded by other DNA sequences in this sample. The V and J genes are TRBV5-4 and TRBJ2-5; D is undetermined. CDR1 and CDR2 from the germline V gene are SGHNT and YYREEE (reference sequence). Trimming left V 2 bases short and J 1 base short, with 0 bases between. CDR3 length: 11 amino acids. The CDR3 loop is CASSFQETQYF. The CDR3 DNA reads TGTGCCAGCAGCTTCCAAGAGACCCAGTACTTC.

The V and J genes are TRBV7-3 and TRBJ1-1, with no clear D. Looked up from germline, CDR1 is SGHTA and CDR2 is FQGTGA. Trimming cost V 10 bases and J 1 base, with 13 bases left between them. There are 13 residues in the CDR3. CDR3 DNA sequence: TGTGCCAACAAATCCCCCCCGAACACTGAAGCTTTCTTT. It translates to CANKSPPNTEAFF.

This clone was seen a handful of times. The J gene is TRBJ1-5, the V gene TRBV6-5; D is unresolved. Germline V gives CDR1 MNHEY, CDR2 SVGAGI. The CDR3 length is 13 residues. The V and J ends lost 6 bases and 7 bases respectively, with 13 bases between them. For the CDR3, the DNA is TGTGCCAGCAGCCCCCGACTCGGACAGCCCCAGCATTTT. This sequence encodes CASSPRLGQPQHF.

To note about this clone: The germline gene is not matched at one end of the junction; a read error may be the cause. The chain joins TRBV6-1 to TRBJ1-5; no clear D. This CDR3 has 14 amino acids. Germline V gene data show CDR1 as MNHNS and CDR2 as SASEGT. The CDR3 DNA reads TGTGCCAGCAGGGAAGGAGGATCTCGACAGCCCCAGCATTTT. It yields the protein CASREGGSRQPQHF.

This clone was picked up a small number of times. The genes are TRBV5-1 and TRBJ2-1; D gene uncertain. Deletions cut 0 bases from V and 5 bases from J, with 9 bases between. This CDR3 is built from 14 residues. The germline V gene encodes CDR1 SGHRS and CDR2 YFSETQ. The CDR3 reads CASSLALADNEQFF. Here the CDR3 DNA reads TGCGCCAGCAGCTTGGCATTAGCAGACAATGAGCAGTTCTTC. Full variable domain (remainder filled in from reference TRBV5-1 and TRBJ2-1): KAGVTQTPRYLIKTRGQQVTLSCSPISGHRSVSWYQQTPGQGLQFLFEYFSETQRNKGNFPGRFSGRQFSNSRSEMNVSTLELGDSALYLCASSLALADNEQFFGPGTRLTVL.

The chain combines TRBV11-2 with TRBJ2-5, with TRBD1 matching 7 bases. Germline V gene sequence: CDR1 SGHAT, CDR2 FQNNGV. The ends lost 4 bases at V and 5 bases at J; junction bases unmatched: 7. This CDR3 spans 14 amino acids. DNA of the CDR3: TGTGCCAGCAGCTCAAACGCCAGGGGGGAGACCCAGTACTTC. Protein: CASSSNARGETQYF.

V gene TRBV28 combines with J gene TRBJ2-5, with D unclear. Trimming cost V 6 bases and J 5 bases, with 16 bases left between them. Germline V gene sequence: CDR1 MDHEN, CDR2 SYDVKM. This CDR3 comprises 14 residues. The CDR3 spells CASRLPAVGETQYF. CDR3 bases: TGTGCCAGCAGGCTGCCTGCGGTGGGGGAGACCCAGTACTTC.

The genes are TRBV18 and TRBJ2-1; tentatively, D is TRBD2 (6 bases). Germline-derived CDR1 and CDR2 are KGHSH and LQKENI. The length of the CDR3 is 16 residues. V dropped 0 bases and J dropped 8 bases, with 17 bases sitting between them. CDR3: CASSPPSAQRRDEQFF. In DNA form, the CDR3 reads TGTGCCAGCTCACCACCATCGGCTCAACGGAGGGATGAGCAGTTCTTC. The variable domain in full, completed from reference TRBV18 and TRBJ2-1, reads NAGVMQNPRHLVRRRGQEARLRCSPMKGHSHVYWYRQLPEEGLKFMVYLQKENIIDESGMPKERFSAEFPKEGPSILRIQQVVRGDSAAYFCASSPPSAQRRDEQFFGPGTRLTVL.

V usage is TRBV7-2 and J usage is TRBJ2-1; TRBD1 aligns across 8 bases. The CDR3 contains 14 residues. Per the germline V gene, CDR1 is SGHTA and CDR2 is FQGNSA. V gave up 5 bases and J gave up 6 bases; unmatched junction bases: 6. CDR3 in amino acids: CASSKDREVNEQFF. Here the CDR3 DNA reads TGTGCCAGCAGCAAGGACAGGGAGGTCAATGAGCAGTTCTTC.

The chain combines TRBV4-2 with TRBJ2-1; 16 bases map to TRBD2. The CDR3 is made up of 21 amino acids. V lost 0 bases and J lost 5; bases outside the gene matches: 13. CDR1 and CDR2 (germline): LGHNA, YNFKEQ. This CDR3 is CASSQEEGLGLAGGPDNEQFF. The CDR3 DNA reads TGTGCCAGCAGCCAAGAGGAGGGTTTGGGACTAGCGGGAGGGCCTGACAATGAGCAGTTCTTC.

The rearrangement links TRBV7-6 to TRBJ2-2; D not resolved. Trimming took 2 bases from V and 1 from J, leaving 8 bases between them. The CDR3 covers 15 residues. Germline V CDR1 and CDR2: SGHVS, FNYEAQ. The CDR3 protein is CASSLFSVNTGELFF. The CDR3 nucleotides read TGTGCCAGCAGCTTATTTTCAGTGAACACCGGGGAGCTGTTTTTT.

The J gene is TRBJ1-2, the V gene TRBV5-1; 8 bases are shared with TRBD1. The germline gives CDR1 SGHRS, CDR2 YFSETQ. V trimming: 4 bases; J trimming: 4 bases; junction bases outside the gene matches: 3. The CDR3 spans 13 residues. The CDR3 DNA sequence: TGCGCCAGCAGCCCGGACAGGGCCTATGGCTACACCTTC. This translates into CASSPDRAYGYTF.

The chain couples TRBV2 to TRBJ2-7; the match to TRBD1 covers 8 bases. Germline-derived CDR1 and CDR2 are SNHLY and FYNNEI. The CDR3 runs 14 residues. The junction had 8 bases not matched to a gene; V was cut back by 10 bases and J by 0 bases. CDR3 sequence (DNA): TGTGCCACCTACAGGGGGACAGCCTCCTACGAGCAGTACTTC. Translating it yields CATYRGTASYEQYF.

The chain links TRBV9 to TRBJ2-1, with 11 bases fitting TRBD2. The J segment lost 7 bases and the V segment lost 4 bases, leaving 4 bases of the junction unmatched. The CDR3 spans 14 residues. Germline-derived CDR1 and CDR2 are SGDLS and YYNGEE. CDR3 in DNA: TGTGCCAGCAGCCCCCGACTAGCGGGAAATGAGCAGTTCTTC. Protein sequence: CASSPRLAGNEQFF.

The gene calls are TRBV11-3 and TRBJ2-7; the D gene could be TRBD1 or TRBD2 (5 bases each). CDR1 and CDR2 from the germline V gene are SGHNT and YENEEA. Trimming removed 5 bases at V and 4 bases at J, with 6 bases between. This CDR3 has 11 residues. CDR3 nucleotides: TGTGCCAGCAGCGAGGGGTACGAGCAGTACTTC. This translates into CASSEGYEQYF.

The chain uses TRBV19 and TRBJ2-1, with D perhaps TRBD2 (6 bases). CDR3 length: 19 residues. Trimming removed 1 base at V and 3 bases at J, with 22 bases between. Germline V gene sequence: CDR1 LNHDA, CDR2 SQIVND (reference sequence). CDR3 protein: CASSIVGGANSIFYNEQFF. The CDR3, as DNA: TGTGCCAGTAGTATAGTGGGGGGTGCTAACTCGATCTTCTACAATGAGCAGTTCTTC. The full variable domain, completed using reference TRBV19 and TRBJ2-1, is DGGITQSPKYLFRKEGQNVTLSCEQNLNHDAMYWYRQDPGQGLRLIYYSQIVNDFQKGDIAEGYSVSREKKESFPLTVTSAQKNPTAFYLCASSIVGGANSIFYNEQFFGPGTRLTVL.

The chain links TRBV5-5 to TRBJ2-1; D gene ambiguous. V lost 0 bases and J lost 1, with 14 bases in between. Germline V gives CDR1 SGHKS, CDR2 YYEKEE (reference sequence). This CDR3 contains 17 residues. CDR3 loop: CASSLDGMAISYNEQFF. CDR3 nucleotide sequence: TGTGCCAGCAGCTTGGATGGTATGGCAATTTCCTACAATGAGCAGTTCTTC.

In this sample, this clone turned up a few times. The V and J genes are TRBV6-1 and TRBJ2-1, with 9 bases matching TRBD2. The CDR3 covers 14 residues. The germline V gene encodes CDR1 MNHNS and CDR2 SASEGT. With V trimmed by 6 bases and J by 4 bases, 4 bases remained unmatched. CDR3 DNA sequence: TGTGCCAGCAGGCCTAGCGGGACGTACAATGAGCAGTTCTTC. Translation gives CASRPSGTYNEQFF.

The sample holds one count of this clone. The chain links TRBV14 to TRBJ2-7, with TRBD2 identical over 12 bases. The CDR3 consists of 15 residues. Germline CDR1 SGHDN, CDR2 FVKESK. Losses at the gene ends were 4 bases for V and 2 bases for J; bases not matched to a gene: 3. CDR3: CASSPRLAGAYEQYF. The CDR3 bases are TGTGCCAGCAGCCCGCGACTAGCGGGAGCCTACGAGCAGTACTTC.

The V and J genes are TRBV29-1 and TRBJ2-1; D may be TRBD1 or TRBD2 (5 bases each). CDR3 length: 15 residues. Germline CDR1 is SQVTM and CDR2 is ANQGSEA. V lost 4 bases and J lost 3, with 16 bases in between. CDR3 DNA sequence: TGCAGCGTTGGCTCCGGGACCAAACTCTACAATGAGCAGTTCTTC. Protein product: CSVGSGTKLYNEQFF.

This chain uses TRBV11-2 with TRBJ1-1; a weak D match, TRBD1 (6 bases). CDR1 and CDR2 from the germline V gene are SGHAT and FQNNGV. Trimming took 3 bases from V and 8 from J, leaving 13 bases between them. The CDR3 is made up of 13 amino acids. The CDR3 DNA reads TGTGCCAGCAGCTTCACGGGACAAGCAGAAGCTTTCTTT. It specifies CASSFTGQAEAFF.